Sequencing of this T cell receptor beta chain was carried out in a study of spatial heterogeneity in lung cancer. Study in general: A consistent excess of beta-chain over alpha-chain sequences was detected.

TCRdb reanalysed the 5' RACE reads using MiXCR and keeps one entry per CDR3 protein. The table lists about 53,000 distinct CDR3 sequences, roughly 6.5% of them singletons, with approximately 2.6% in the top ten. In its sample, this clonotype was seen many times. The CDR3 is 11 residues long. Germline CDR1 DFQATT, CDR2 SNEGSKA (reference sequence). Trimming pared 6 bases from V and 3 bases from J, leaving 8 bases between. The time point denotes: sample taken at primary tumor resection. Whole RNA was taken from tumor, nontumor lung or frozen PBMC; it was then sequenced unsorted. The sample in question was PBMCs, obtained at surgery. The source is a female donor with early-stage non-small cell lung cancer. The chain has TRBV20-1 and TRBJ2-5; D not resolved. The chain's CDR3 is CSASREETQYF. The CDR3 coding sequence is TGCAGTGCGTCAAGGGAAGAGACCCAGTACTTC.